Below, 28 T cell receptor beta chains from the same sample are listed, as sequenced in a study of shared clonotypes between healthy human individuals. CD45RO negativity and positive selection for CCR7 defined naive CD8 cells, a population that excluded terminally differentiated effector memory CD45RA+ cells. Measured with immunoSEQ multiplex PCR; TCRdb has only the in-frame clones, and not every one. The data contain around 1,900,000 clones, 85% to 95% of them seen just once; the ten biggest clones take up 1.5% to 2%. Material: naive CD8+ T cells from PBMCs. The receptors originated from a man in his late teens or twenties in good health. Some clones in this sample may be carry-over from other donors' samples.

The chain carries TRBV7-2 and TRBJ1-3, with D possibly being TRBD1 (6 bases). CDR1 SGHTA and CDR2 FQGNSA come from the germline V gene. The V and J ends lost 5 bases and 0 bases respectively, with 23 bases between them. The CDR3 has 19 residues. The CDR3 bases are TGTGCCAGCAGCACCCTCAGGGGCCCCAGCGGGCACTCTGGAAACACCATATATTTT. It codes for CASSTLRGPSGHSGNTIYF.

The rearrangement links TRBV4-1 to TRBJ1-2; tentatively, D is TRBD1 (6 bases). This CDR3 has 16 residues. V lost 1 base, J lost 1 base, and 13 bases lay in between. Germline V gives CDR1 MGHRA, CDR2 YSYEKL. CDR3 bases: TGCGCCAGCAGCCAAGGGGCAGGGGAACTTAACTATGGCTACACCTTC. The encoded protein is CASSQGAGELNYGYTF.

CDR3 residues: CASSSHSGRAGDEQFF. The CDR3 bases are TGTGCCAGCAGCTCTCATAGCGGGAGGGCCGGAGATGAGCAGTTCTTC. The chain recombines TRBV5-4 with TRBJ2-1; TRBD2 agrees at 11 bases. Germline CDR1 reads SGHNT; CDR2 reads YYREEE (reference sequence). The CDR3 is 16 amino acids. The ends lost 3 bases at V and 8 bases at J; junction bases unmatched: 10.

The V and J genes are TRBV19 and TRBJ1-1; 10 nucleotides align to TRBD1. With V trimmed by 6 bases and J by 4 bases, 11 bases remained unmatched. CDR3 length equals 16 residues. Germline values: CDR1 LNHDA, CDR2 SQIVND (reference sequence). The chain's CDR3 is CASRGQGNLAGTEAFF. CDR3 bases: TGTGCCAGTAGGGGACAGGGGAATTTGGCGGGCACTGAAGCTTTCTTT.

V and J are TRBV13 and TRBJ1-2, with a possible D match to TRBD1 (6 bases). Trimming removed 2 bases from V and 5 bases from J, with 9 bases in between. The CDR3 contains 13 residues. Germline-derived CDR1 and CDR2 are PRHDT and FYEKMQ (reference sequence). Written as DNA, the CDR3 is TGTGCCAGCAGCTTAAGAACAGGGTATGGCTACACCTTC. Translated, it gives CASSLRTGYGYTF.

The chain combines TRBV19 with TRBJ1-2; D is unresolved. This CDR3 has 17 amino acids. Germline lookup yields CDR1 LNHDA and CDR2 SQIVND (reference sequence). V shed 5 bases and J shed 4 bases, with 23 bases lying between them. The CDR3: CASSHKLRMSIPYGYTF. The CDR3, as DNA: TGTGCCAGTAGTCACAAGTTACGGATGTCGATTCCCTATGGCTACACCTTC.

For the CDR3, the DNA is TGTGCCAGCACCGAGCGGAGCCCCAATGAGCAGTTCTTC. Translation gives CASTERSPNEQFF. This chain joins TRBV5-8 and TRBJ2-1, with D possibly TRBD2 on 5 matching bases. V lost 6 bases, J lost 6 bases, and 13 bases lay in between. Germline V gene data show CDR1 as SGHTS and CDR2 as YDEGEE. The CDR3 consists of 13 residues.

The V gene is TRBV6-5, the J gene TRBJ2-2; 7 bases agree with TRBD1. V shed 10 bases and J 4 bases; nucleotides not matched to a gene: 9. CDR1 is MNHEY and CDR2 is SVGAGI in the germline V gene. The CDR3 spans 14 residues. Written as DNA, the CDR3 is TGTGCCACCACTGACAGGGTGGGCACCGGGGAGCTGTTTTTT. Amino acids: CATTDRVGTGELFF.

The V and J genes are TRBV7-8 and TRBJ1-3; weak D call: TRBD1 (6 bases). CDR1 and CDR2 from the germline V gene are SGHVS and FQNEAQ. CDR3 size: 17 residues. Trimming removed 3 bases at V and 0 bases at J, with 15 bases between. CDR3 bases: TGTGCCAGCAGCTTCAGGATTGCAGGGGTCTCTGGAAACACCATATATTTT. It codes for CASSFRIAGVSGNTIYF.

V is TRBV19 and J is TRBJ1-1; unclear D gene. From germline, CDR1 is LNHDA and CDR2 SQIVND (reference sequence). With 3 bases removed from V and 10 bases from J, the gap between germline ends came to 12 bases. The CDR3 totals 12 residues. Here the CDR3 reads CASSMAGSGAFF. The CDR3 DNA sequence: TGTGCCAGTAGTATGGCCGGGTCTGGAGCTTTCTTT.

V and J are TRBV10-1 and TRBJ2-7; the match to TRBD2 covers 11 bases. CDR3 length: 16 residues. J was trimmed by 4 bases and V by 0 bases; bases with no gene match: 5. From germline, CDR1 is WNHNN and CDR2 SYGVQD (reference sequence). CDR3 protein: CASSESSGLAEYEQYF. CDR3 DNA: TGCGCCAGCAGTGAGTCATCGGGACTAGCGGAATACGAGCAGTACTTC.

The gene calls are TRBV29-1 and TRBJ2-3; possibly TRBD2 for D (6 bases). From germline, CDR1 is SQVTM and CDR2 ANQGSEA. The germline V and J ends were trimmed by 4 bases and 1 base, with 15 bases remaining between them. The CDR3 has 15 amino acids. This chain's CDR3 is CSVVEFVAGTDTQYF. The CDR3 region has the DNA TGCAGCGTTGTAGAGTTCGTAGCGGGCACAGATACGCAGTATTTT.

The rearrangement joins TRBV27 to TRBJ2-7, with 8 nucleotides matching TRBD1. With 4 bases clipped from V and 1 base from J, the junction kept 6 bases outside the gene matches. Germline V gene sequence: CDR1 MNHEY, CDR2 SMNVEV (reference sequence). The CDR3 length is 15 residues. The CDR3 loop reads CASSWDRSTSYEQYF. In DNA, the CDR3 is TGTGCCAGCAGTTGGGACAGGTCAACTTCCTACGAGCAGTACTTC.

This chain uses TRBV23-1 with TRBJ2-1, with 9 nucleotides matching TRBD2. TRBV23-1 is annotated as an ORF whose role is uncertain. Trimming took 2 bases from V and 5 from J; bases not matched to a gene: 7. The CDR3 consists of 16 residues. This CDR3 is CASSQNRSSGDNEQFF. The CDR3 DNA sequence: TGCGCCAGCAGTCAAAATAGGTCTAGCGGGGACAATGAGCAGTTCTTC.

V gene TRBV9 combines with J gene TRBJ2-1; D is perhaps TRBD2 (6 bases). CDR1 SGDLS and CDR2 YYNGEE come from the germline V gene. CDR3 size: 13 residues. V was cut by 0 bases and J by 8 bases, with 9 bases left in between. CDR3 sequence (DNA): TGTGCCAGCAGCGTAGGCGGGAACTATGAGCAGTTCTTC. Translation: CASSVGGNYEQFF.

This chain's CDR3 is CASSEPQGNEQFF. DNA of the CDR3: TGTGCCAGCAGTGAACCACAGGGTAATGAGCAGTTCTTC. This chain links TRBV2 with TRBJ2-1; D might be TRBD1 (6 bases). The CDR3 runs 13 residues. CDR1 is SNHLY and CDR2 is FYNNEI in the germline V gene. V dropped 2 bases and J dropped 7 bases, with 9 bases sitting between them.

This clone was counted a single time. The rearrangement uses TRBV27 and TRBJ2-3; D uncertain. Trimming shortened V by 5 bases and J by 6 bases, and 12 bases separated the two germline ends. This CDR3 has 13 amino acids. The V gene's germline CDR1 is MNHEY and CDR2 SMNVEV (reference sequence). The CDR3 coding sequence is TGTGCCAGCAGTCTTCTAGGATGGGATACGCAGTATTTT. This translates into CASSLLGWDTQYF.

This clone was recorded only once. The gene calls are TRBV25-1 and TRBJ1-6; 7 bases fit TRBD1. The CDR3 extends over 14 amino acids. Trimming at V came to 10 bases and at J to 0 bases, leaving 3 bases not matched to a gene. The germline CDR1 and CDR2 sequences are MGHDK and SYGVNS. The CDR3 DNA follows: TGTGCCACGACAGGGAGCTCCTATAATTCACCCCTCCACTTT. The encoded protein is CATTGSSYNSPLHF.

The chain couples TRBV7-9 to TRBJ2-5, with D unresolved. Near its end, the DNA agrees better with TRBJ2-7, so the J call may be wrong. The CDR3 consists of 13 residues. From germline, CDR1 is SEHNR and CDR2 FQNEAQ (reference sequence). CDR3 bases: TGTGCCAGCAGTATAGGTGGGGTCTACGAGCAGTACTTC. Its translation is CASSIGGVYEQYF.

V and J are TRBV9 and TRBJ2-5, with 8 positions matching TRBD2. The V gene's germline CDR1 is SGDLS and CDR2 YYNGEE. V was clipped by 3 bases and J by 5 bases; unmatched bases: 9. CDR3 size: 15 residues. CDR3 nucleotide sequence: TGTGCCAGCAGCGGACCGGGACTAGAGTGGGAGACCCAGTACTTC. Its translation is CASSGPGLEWETQYF.

CDR3 protein: CASSFGSGGRTGEDGYTF. The CDR3 DNA follows: TGTGCCAGCAGCTTCGGAAGCGGAGGTCGGACAGGGGAGGATGGCTACACCTTC. This chain joins TRBV13 and TRBJ1-2, with 9 bases fitting TRBD1. This CDR3 has 18 residues. V shed 3 bases, J shed 6 bases, and the junction held 17 bases outside the gene matches. CDR1 PRHDT and CDR2 FYEKMQ come from the germline V gene (reference sequence).

The chain is built from TRBV4-3 and TRBJ1-1; a possible D gene is TRBD1 (6 bases). Trimming shortened V by 4 bases and J by 4 bases, and 25 bases separated the two germline ends. The CDR3 runs 18 residues. Per germline, CDR1 LGHNA and CDR2 YSLEER. As DNA, the CDR3 is TGCGCCAGCAGCCTCGCCCGCCGGGGGGCAGGGCAAGGCACTGAAGCTTTCTTT. Encoded protein: CASSLARRGAGQGTEAFF.

J is TRBJ1-1 and V is TRBV12-5; 9 positions match TRBD1. Germline CDR1 reads LGHNT; CDR2 reads FRNRAP. This CDR3 comprises 13 residues. J gave up 1 base and V 9 bases, and 3 bases lay outside the gene matches. This CDR3 is CASLQGANTEAFF. The DNA for the CDR3 is TGTGCTAGCTTACAGGGGGCGAACACTGAAGCTTTCTTT.

The chain recombines TRBV4-3 with TRBJ2-4, with D possibly called TRBD1 or TRBD2 (6 bases each). Trimming stripped 5 bases from V and 8 bases from J, with 7 bases between. Germline loops: CDR1 LGHNA, CDR2 YSLEER. There are 11 residues in the CDR3. For the CDR3, the DNA is TGCGCCAGCAGCGGGGGGCACATTCAGTACTTC. Translated, it gives CASSGGHIQYF.

V is TRBV5-1 and J is TRBJ2-1; TRBD1 is a possible D gene (6 bases). CDR3 length: 15 amino acids. Per the germline V gene, CDR1 is SGHRS and CDR2 is YFSETQ. V was pared by 3 bases and J by 6 bases, with 16 bases between. For the CDR3, the DNA is TGCGCCAGCAGCTGGACCAAGGACAGTGGCAATGAGCAGTTCTTC. It encodes CASSWTKDSGNEQFF.

V usage is TRBV28 and J usage is TRBJ2-7, with D maybe TRBD2 (6 bases). Germline-derived CDR1 and CDR2 are MDHEN and SYDVKM. V was trimmed by 2 bases and J by 7 bases, leaving 15 bases between them. This CDR3 is built from 14 residues. CDR3 coding DNA: TGTGCCAGCAGTTTACTTCCCCGCGGGGCGGAGCAGTACTTC. Its translation: CASSLLPRGAEQYF.

The chain's CDR3 is CASRTQETQYF. The CDR3 DNA sequence: TGTGCCAGCCGGACGCAGGAGACCCAGTACTTC. The rearrangement links TRBV6-1 to TRBJ2-5, with unresolved D. CDR3 size: 11 residues. Germline CDR1 and CDR2: MNHNS and SASEGT. The V end lost 8 bases, the J end lost 5 bases, and 9 bases lay between the germline ends.

The rearrangement links TRBV7-7 to TRBJ2-3; 11 nucleotides match TRBD2. Germline lookup yields CDR1 SSHAT and CDR2 FNYEAQ (reference sequence). V dropped 5 bases and J dropped 0; count of bases not matched to a gene: 4. This CDR3 has 16 amino acids. The DNA for the CDR3 is TGTGCCAGCAGCAGTGGGACTAGCGGTAGCACAGATACGCAGTATTTT. Encoded protein: CASSSGTSGSTDTQYF.